The 28 T cell receptor beta chains presented below share a single source sample, sequenced in a study of cytomegalovirus exposure and HLA in healthy donors. The PCR contained 60 Vbeta and 13 Jbeta primers. Profiling relied on immunoSEQ multiplex PCR, and the TCRdb table lists in-frame clones only, not all of them. Among roughly 66,000 clones listed, approximately 58% were seen once. The material sequenced was PBMCs. These receptors were collected from a woman aged 50 to 65 in good health and CMV-seronegative.

The chain uses TRBV29-1 and TRBJ2-7; 11 positions agree with TRBD1. Germline loops: CDR1 SQVTM, CDR2 ANQGSEA. J lost 6 bases, V lost 7 bases, and 8 bases had no gene match. The CDR3 totals 13 residues. The CDR3 DNA is TGCAGCGCCCCTTTGGGACAGGGGGTCGAGCAGTACTTC. Protein product: CSAPLGQGVEQYF.

This rearrangement joins TRBV4-3 to TRBJ2-5; 14 bases are a match to TRBD2. V was clipped by 5 bases and J by 2 bases; unmatched bases: 10. CDR1 and CDR2 from the germline V gene are LGHNA and YSLEER. The CDR3 contains 18 residues. In DNA form, the CDR3 reads TGCGCCAGCAGCTACGGGACTAGCGGGAGTTGGGGACAAGAGACCCAGTACTTC. Its translation is CASSYGTSGSWGQETQYF.

The chain recombines TRBV6-5 with TRBJ2-7; D not resolved. This CDR3 comprises 14 residues. Germline CDR1 reads MNHEY; CDR2 reads SVGAGI. Trimming pared 6 bases from V and 0 bases from J, leaving 12 bases between. DNA for the CDR3: TGTGCCAGCAGGCCCTTGACAAGCTCCTACGAGCAGTACTTC. Its protein is CASRPLTSSYEQYF.

CDR3 nucleotide sequence: TGTGCCAGCACCCCGGGCTGGGGGGAACTTTTCTCTGGGGCCAACGTCCTGACTTTC. Protein sequence: CASTPGWGELFSGANVLTF. The chain couples TRBV9 to TRBJ2-6; possible D gene TRBD2, 6 bases. V lost 6 bases to trimming and J lost 0 bases, with 22 bases between them. The germline CDR1 and CDR2 sequences are SGDLS and YYNGEE. This CDR3 region has 19 residues.

Points on this clone: At the DNA level, this CDR3 is encoded by other sequences in the same sample as well. The V and J genes are TRBV19 and TRBJ1-5; 8 bases fit TRBD1. CDR3 length: 14 amino acids. V lost 8 bases and J lost 1; bases outside the gene matches: 4. CDR1 is LNHDA, CDR2 SQIVND, per germline (reference sequence). CDR3 in DNA: TGTGCCAGTCTACGGACAGGGAGCAATCAGCCCCAGCATTTT. It yields the protein CASLRTGSNQPQHF.

The V and J genes are TRBV14 and TRBJ1-5; TRBD1 might be the D (5 bases). With 4 bases removed from V and 1 base from J, the gap between germline ends came to 26 bases. Looked up from germline, CDR1 is SGHDN and CDR2 is FVKESK. This CDR3 is built from 20 residues. The CDR3 region has the DNA TGTGCCAGCAGCCTAGAACGGGAGGGACCGAGCGCTTGGAGCAATCAGCCCCAGCATTTT. Its translation: CASSLEREGPSAWSNQPQHF. Drawing the rest from reference TRBV14 and TRBJ1-5, the complete variable domain is EAGVTQFPSHSVIEKGQTVTLRCDPISGHDNLYWYRRVMGKEIKFLLHFVKESKQDESGMPNNRFLAERTGGTYSTLKVQPAELEDSGVYFCASSLEREGPSAWSNQPQHFGDGTRLSIL.

This sequence joins TRBV30 and TRBJ2-3; 8 bases match TRBD2. J was trimmed by 6 bases and V by 7 bases; bases with no gene match: 15. CDR3 length: 15 residues. Germline CDR1 reads GTSNPN; CDR2 reads SVGIG (reference sequence). In nucleotides, the CDR3 is TGTGCCTCGGACGTAGCGGGAAGGGCAACCGATACGCAGTATTTT. This codes for CASDVAGRATDTQYF.

The chain uses TRBV6-5 and TRBJ1-4, with D unclear. The CDR3 consists of 13 residues. V was shortened by 6 bases and J by 5 bases, with 10 bases between the two germline ends. Germline lookup yields CDR1 MNHEY and CDR2 SVGAGI. CDR3 DNA: TGTGCCAGCAGGTTACCAGGAAATGAAAAACTGTTTTTT. Its protein product is CASRLPGNEKLFF.

J is TRBJ1-1 and V is TRBV27; D call uncertain. The CDR3 has 13 amino acids. V gave up 2 bases and J gave up 4 bases, with 8 bases separating them. Per the germline V gene, CDR1 is MNHEY and CDR2 is SMNVEV (reference sequence). The CDR3 DNA follows: TGTGCCAGCAGTTTAAATCCCAGCACTGAAGCTTTCTTT. Protein product: CASSLNPSTEAFF.

The V gene is TRBV7-8, the J gene TRBJ1-5; possibly TRBD1 for D (5 bases). This CDR3 is 15 amino acids long. Germline loops: CDR1 SGHVS, CDR2 FQNEAQ. V was clipped by 2 bases and J by 5 bases, with 13 bases between them. The CDR3 is CASSLWPGGDQPQHF. As DNA, the CDR3 is TGTGCCAGCAGCTTATGGCCCGGAGGGGATCAGCCCCAGCATTTT.

This clone came up a few times. The chain links TRBV19 to TRBJ1-4; TRBD1 matches at 7 bases. In germline, CDR1 is LNHDA, CDR2 SQIVND (reference sequence). This CDR3 comprises 16 residues. The trim removed 6 bases at V and 1 base at J, leaving 8 bases unmatched. CDR3 sequence reads: CASSRQGKITNEKLFF. CDR3 in DNA: TGTGCCAGTAGCAGACAGGGTAAAATAACTAATGAAAAACTGTTTTTT. Full variable domain (outside the CDR3, taken from reference TRBV19 and TRBJ1-4): DGGITQSPKYLFRKEGQNVTLSCEQNLNHDAMYWYRQDPGQGLRLIYYSQIVNDFQKGDIAEGYSVSREKKESFPLTVTSAQKNPTAFYLCASSRQGKITNEKLFFGSGTQLSVL.

J is TRBJ2-7 and V is TRBV2, with 8 bases that match TRBD1. There are 15 residues in the CDR3. Germline loops: CDR1 SNHLY, CDR2 FYNNEI. V lost 3 bases to trimming and J lost 2 bases; unmatched junction nucleotides: 6. The CDR3 here is CASSDGQGETYEQYF. The CDR3 DNA is TGTGCCAGCAGTGATGGACAGGGTGAAACCTACGAGCAGTACTTC.

CDR3 nucleotide sequence: TGTGCCAGCAGTTTGTCAGGGAACAAAGCTTTCTTT. Its protein product is CASSLSGNKAFF. The rearrangement uses TRBV6-5 and TRBJ1-1, with a weak D call TRBD1 (5 bases). Trimming removed 4 bases from V and 9 bases from J, with 12 bases in between. The CDR3 spans 12 residues. CDR1 and CDR2 (germline): MNHEY, SVGAGI.

The V and J genes are TRBV5-6 and TRBJ2-7, with 10 bases identical to TRBD1. V shed 3 bases and J 6 bases; nucleotides not matched to a gene: 3. From germline, CDR1 is SGHDT and CDR2 YYEEEE. The CDR3 consists of 13 residues. CDR3 sequence: CASSWDRGSEQYF. The CDR3 DNA reads TGTGCCAGCAGCTGGGACAGGGGAAGCGAGCAGTACTTC. Full variable domain (outside the CDR3, taken from reference TRBV5-6 and TRBJ2-7): DAGVTQSPTHLIKTRGQQVTLRCSPKSGHDTVSWYQQALGQGPQFIFQYYEEEERQRGNFPDRFSGHQFPNYSSELNVNALLLGDSALYLCASSWDRGSEQYFGPGTRLTVT.

J is TRBJ1-1 and V is TRBV28; 8 bases are a match to TRBD1. The junction had 4 bases not matched to a gene; V was cut back by 6 bases and J by 4 bases. Germline CDR1 MDHEN, CDR2 SYDVKM. This CDR3 spans 13 amino acids. The chain's CDR3 is CASSSTGGTEAFF. DNA for the CDR3: TGTGCCAGCAGCTCCACAGGGGGCACTGAAGCTTTCTTT.

In its sample, this clone was seen a few times. V usage is TRBV30 and J usage is TRBJ2-1; D is ambiguous. Germline CDR1 GTSNPN, CDR2 SVGIG (reference sequence). The CDR3 loop spans 14 amino acids. Trimming took off 3 bases at V and 3 bases at J, with 12 bases between the two ends. CDR3 residues: CAWRPAGRYNEQFF. CDR3 in DNA: TGTGCCTGGAGACCAGCTGGGCGCTACAATGAGCAGTTCTTC.

This chain joins TRBV5-4 and TRBJ2-7; D ambiguous. This CDR3 spans 15 amino acids. Deletions cut 3 bases from V and 2 bases from J, with 15 bases between. The V gene's germline CDR1 is SGHNT and CDR2 YYREEE (reference sequence). DNA for the CDR3: TGTGCCAGCAGCTCGGGTCAGAGGATCACCTACGAGCAGTACTTC. Translated: CASSSGQRITYEQYF.

V usage is TRBV7-2 and J usage is TRBJ2-7; D is undetermined. This CDR3 comprises 12 residues. The V end was cut by 4 bases, the J end by 3 bases, with 7 bases between. CDR1 is SGHTA and CDR2 is FQGNSA in the germline V gene. The CDR3 DNA reads as TGTGCCAGCAGCTATTCGGGCTACGAGCAGTACTTC. As protein: CASSYSGYEQYF.

V gene TRBV6-6 combines with J gene TRBJ2-2; perhaps TRBD1 as D (6 bases). Germline V gene sequence: CDR1 MNHNY, CDR2 SVGAGI (reference sequence). The CDR3 is made up of 14 amino acids. V was clipped by 8 bases and J by 3 bases, with 13 bases between them. DNA for the CDR3: TGTGCCAGCGCAAACAGGGCCGACACCGGGGAGCTGTTTTTT. It encodes CASANRADTGELFF.

This sequence joins TRBV5-1 and TRBJ2-5, with TRBD2 as a possible D gene (5 bases). Trimming took off 1 base at V and 1 base at J, with 11 bases between the two ends. The germline V gene encodes CDR1 SGHRS and CDR2 YFSETQ. There are 15 residues in the CDR3. The CDR3 loop is CASSLQGGPQETQYF. The CDR3, as DNA: TGCGCCAGCAGCTTGCAAGGAGGACCCCAAGAGACCCAGTACTTC.

This chain uses TRBV7-8 with TRBJ2-7; D is possibly TRBD1 (6 bases). This CDR3 region has 14 residues. In germline, CDR1 is SGHVS, CDR2 FQNEAQ. Trimming shortened V by 5 bases and J by 0 bases, and 11 bases separated the two germline ends. CDR3 sequence: CASSHRDTSYEQYF. The CDR3 DNA follows: TGTGCCAGCAGCCACCGGGACACCTCCTACGAGCAGTACTTC.

The rearrangement uses TRBV18 and TRBJ2-2; possible D gene TRBD1, 5 bases. V was pared by 6 bases and J by 7 bases, with 21 bases between. The CDR3 is 16 residues long. Germline CDR1 KGHSH, CDR2 LQKENI. In DNA, the CDR3 is TGTGCCAGCTCTCTCTCTATCGGACACGGCGTCGGGGAGCTGTTTTTT. This codes for CASSLSIGHGVGELFF.

This chain links TRBV6-5 with TRBJ1-2; 7 bases are shared with TRBD1. V trimming: 4 bases; J trimming: 8 bases; junction bases outside the gene matches: 7. The CDR3 is 13 residues long. CDR1 MNHEY and CDR2 SVGAGI come from the germline V gene. The CDR3 region is CASSSTTGNGYTF. The CDR3 DNA follows: TGTGCCAGCAGTTCCACGACAGGGAACGGCTACACCTTC.

The chain is built from TRBV9 and TRBJ1-5; D perhaps matches TRBD1 (5 bases). V lost 2 bases, J lost 4 bases, and 10 bases lay in between. Germline values: CDR1 SGDLS, CDR2 YYNGEE. The CDR3 consists of 14 residues. The chain's CDR3 is CASSVGQLNQPQHF. In DNA form, the CDR3 reads TGTGCCAGCAGCGTTGGACAACTAAATCAGCCCCAGCATTTT.

This clone has a single count. The chain has TRBV15 and TRBJ2-7, with D possibly matching TRBD1 (5 bases). Germline V gene sequence: CDR1 LNHNV, CDR2 YYDKDF (reference sequence). The CDR3 extends over 15 amino acids. V lost 0 bases and J 5 bases, leaving 14 bases between the germline ends. The CDR3 reads CATSRDKGLGHEQYF. The CDR3 coding sequence is TGTGCCACCAGCAGAGATAAGGGGTTGGGCCACGAGCAGTACTTC.

This chain links TRBV25-1 with TRBJ1-2; D may be TRBD1 (6 bases). CDR3 length: 15 amino acids. The germline V and J ends were trimmed by 1 base and 5 bases, with 14 bases remaining between them. Germline CDR1 is MGHDK and CDR2 is SYGVNS. The CDR3 DNA reads as TGTGCCAGCAGTGAATCCGGCAGGGGAAATTATGGCTACACCTTC. It yields the protein CASSESGRGNYGYTF.

The J gene is TRBJ2-7, the V gene TRBV6-5; D uncertain. This CDR3 is built from 14 residues. The germline gives CDR1 MNHEY, CDR2 SVGAGI. The V and J ends lost 2 bases and 0 bases respectively, with 8 bases between them. The CDR3 DNA follows: TGTGCCAGCAGTTACCTACCGAGCTCCTACGAGCAGTACTTC. Residues: CASSYLPSSYEQYF.

There are a few counts of this clone. The chain carries TRBV2 and TRBJ2-2, with a possible D match to TRBD2 (5 bases). The CDR3 runs 13 residues. Trimming pared 2 bases from V and 7 bases from J, leaving 8 bases between. Germline-derived CDR1 and CDR2 are SNHLY and FYNNEI. CDR3 amino acids: CASSEQRHGELFF. The CDR3 nucleotides read TGTGCCAGCAGTGAACAGCGGCACGGGGAGCTGTTTTTT. The variable domain in full, with the rest retrieved from reference TRBV2 and TRBJ2-2, is EPEVTQTPSHQVTQMGQEVILRCVPISNHLYFYWYRQILGQKVEFLVSFYNNEISEKSEIFDDQFSVERPDGSNFTLKIRSTKLEDSAMYFCASSEQRHGELFFGEGSRLTVL.